This T cell receptor (beta chain) was captured in a study of CD8 T cells in Susac syndrome. The RNA input was roughly 0.45 to 1 ug, and it was reverse transcribed with random hexamers. The amplification used immunoSEQ multiplex PCR on TCR beta CDR3; it spanned 54 Vbeta and 13 Jbeta. TCRdb passed the immunoSEQ multiplex PCR reads through MiXCR, listing each CDR3 protein once. The sample consists of 95,000 to 150,000 distinct CDR3 sequences, 96% of them appearing once. This CDR3 is built from 13 residues. The V end was cut by 2 bases, the J end by 0 bases, with 5 bases between. Looked up from germline, CDR1 is MNHEY and CDR2 is SVGEGT. TEMRA cells were enriched by FACS, and CD4+ and CD8+ T cells were negatively isolated.

This TCR was recovered from a human donor with Susac syndrome. This sequence joins TRBV6-2 or TRBV6-3 and TRBJ2-7, with unresolved D. Sample: CD4+ T cells from PBMCs. CDR3 nucleotide sequence: TGTGCCAGCAGTTACAGGAGCTCCTACGAGCAGTACTTC. Protein: CASSYRSSYEQYF.